This T cell receptor (beta chain) was captured in a study of CXCR3-negative and CXCR3-positive naive CD8 T cells. General study points: When CXCR3-positive naive cells were set against CXCR3-negative naive cells, the former had more hydrophobic TRB CDR3s.

TRB cDNA libraries were made by UMI-labeled 5' RACE. From its re-call of the 5' RACE reads, TCRdb lists each CDR3 protein once, without DNA. The sample holds about 89,000 distinct CDR3 sequences. The germline V gene encodes CDR1 MNHEY and CDR2 SVGAGI. CDR3 size: 15 residues. A remark on this clonotype: Its specificity is unknown.

The rearrangement joins TRBV6-5 to TRBJ1-2; TCRdb's D call, TRBD1, is unchecked because there is no DNA. The material sequenced was naive CXCR3+ CD8+ T cells from blood. Subset reported: CD45RO-CCR7+CD27+CD95- naive CD8+ T cells expressing CXCR3 (TNR3+). This clonotype originated in a human donor in good health. Some clones in this sample may be carry-over from other donors' samples. This chain's CDR3 is CASSYSYGGSYGYTF.